The rows below give T cell receptor beta chains drawn from one sample of a study of tumor-infiltrating lymphocytes in localized non-small cell lung cancer. Repertoires were generated with immunoSEQ multiplex PCR, while TCRdb's copy carries only in-frame clones and drops some. In the table there are thousands of clones, 65% to 75% of which are singletons. Input material: lung tumor tissue. The receptor source for this set is a human donor with non-small cell lung cancer. Each CDR3 is given with its conserved first and last residue. Each record gives: V gene, J gene, CDR3 protein.

TRBV30	TRBJ2-7	CAWSVIRLDRGLSYEQYF
TRBV10-3	TRBJ2-5	CAISHPGLTPGAGETQYF
TRBV20-1	TRBJ2-7	CSARGAYEQYF
TRBV6-5	TRBJ2-7	CASSYSSGTDYEQYF
TRBV4-1	TRBJ2-7	CASSQGPNRYEQYF
TRBV4-2	TRBJ1-2	CASSQEGRSYGYTF
TRBV5-5	TRBJ2-7	CASSLSYVYEQYF
TRBV5-1	TRBJ2-1	CASSLGQGAYNEQFF
TRBV2	TRBJ2-5	CASSEERGHPYF
TRBV6-1	TRBJ1-2	CASRGSSGRVGGYTF
TRBV10-3	TRBJ1-1	CAIRGNTEAFF
TRBV7-2	TRBJ2-3	CASSFGGTGSDTQYF
TRBV18	TRBJ1-6	CASSPKGQGESPLHF
TRBV6-1	TRBJ2-1	CASRGSSYNEQFF
TRBV9	TRBJ1-6	CASSARALGNSPLHF
TRBV2	TRBJ2-5	CASSPSTETQYF
TRBV19	TRBJ2-1	CASKGTSGAHEQFF
TRBV9	TRBJ2-3	CASSVGGSRSTDTQYF
TRBV4-3	TRBJ1-1	CASSHRGGTEAFF
TRBV10-1	TRBJ2-3	CASSDIGRGSTDTQYF
TRBV30	TRBJ1-4	CAWSPHSSTNEKLFF
TRBV11-2	TRBJ2-1	CASSLEAGYNEQFF
TRBV19	TRBJ1-1	CASSLMIWTGGMNTEAFF
TRBV19	TRBJ1-2	CASSPDRVDYGYTF
TRBV20-1	TRBJ2-1	CSAPGPYEQFF
TRBV7-3	TRBJ1-1	CASSLNSYTEAFF
TRBV30	TRBJ1-4	CAWSPNSGLGGKLFF
TRBV4-2	TRBJ1-1	CASSSGGPEAFF
TRBV7-9	TRBJ2-5	CASSSKETQYF
TRBV29-1	TRBJ1-1	CSVEGSVMNTEAFF
TRBV5-4	TRBJ2-2	CASSPRDRGNTGELFF
TRBV7-3	TRBJ2-1	CASSLTASGGSYNEQFF